This TCR beta chain is drawn from a study of shared clonotypes between healthy human individuals. Some clones are missing from TCRdb's copy, which holds only in-frame ones; the method was immunoSEQ multiplex PCR. The table has 400,000 to 550,000 clones, around three quarters seen once. Trimming took 3 bases from V and 7 from J, leaving 19 bases between them. The germline V gene encodes CDR1 KGHSH and CDR2 LQKENI. The CDR3 runs 15 residues. Sequenced sample: PBMCs. The rearrangement links TRBV18 to TRBJ2-7; D is perhaps TRBD1 (6 bases). This receptor was taken from a woman in her thirties or forties in good health. Some clones in this sample may be carry-over from other donors' samples. Here the CDR3 reads CASSPNGGRLGEQYF. In DNA, the CDR3 is TGTGCCAGCTCACCGAATGGGGGCCGACTCGGGGAGCAGTACTTC. The full variable domain, its missing parts supplied by reference TRBV18 and TRBJ2-7, is NAGVMQNPRHLVRRRGQEARLRCSPMKGHSHVYWYRQLPEEGLKFMVYLQKENIIDESGMPKERFSAEFPKEGPSILRIQQVVRGDSAAYFCASSPNGGRLGEQYFGPGTRLTVT.